The rows below give T cell receptor beta chains drawn from one sample of a study of beta chain features in type 1 diabetes. Using immunoSEQ multiplex PCR, the repertoire was profiled, and TCRdb retains in-frame clones only, with some absent. The table shows about 620,000 clones, with roughly a sixth occurring only once. Sequencing was done on a sample of naive CD4+ T cells from blood. The receptors originated from a man aged 18 to 30 in good health. CDR3s include the opening cysteine and the closing phenylalanine or tryptophan. The order of the fields is V gene, clone size, CDR3 protein. Clone size appears in some rows only: once, few, many, or a class for an expanded clone.

>TRBV28|NA
CASSYLRGRGGNIQYF
>TRBV28|NA
CASTVTGQGKTQYF
>TRBV28|few
CASSLATGKNQPQHF
>TRBV18|NA
CASSPQGQRPEAFF
>TRBV30|NA
CAWGGRGPLINQPQHF
>TRBV7-3|few
CASSVSWAKNIQYF
>TRBV7-9|NA
CASSFPGSGYTF
>TRBV14|NA
CASSRWPLGFSGANVLTF
>TRBV20-1|few
CSARQETQYF
>TRBV4-3|NA
CASSQEGDKAYEQYF
>TRBV7-6|NA
CASSTYREGRGEQYF
>TRBV6-1|few
CASSEEVRGNQPQHF
>TRBV6-6|NA
CASSYSLSNTEAFF
>TRBV28|NA
CASKELAGSKAEQYF